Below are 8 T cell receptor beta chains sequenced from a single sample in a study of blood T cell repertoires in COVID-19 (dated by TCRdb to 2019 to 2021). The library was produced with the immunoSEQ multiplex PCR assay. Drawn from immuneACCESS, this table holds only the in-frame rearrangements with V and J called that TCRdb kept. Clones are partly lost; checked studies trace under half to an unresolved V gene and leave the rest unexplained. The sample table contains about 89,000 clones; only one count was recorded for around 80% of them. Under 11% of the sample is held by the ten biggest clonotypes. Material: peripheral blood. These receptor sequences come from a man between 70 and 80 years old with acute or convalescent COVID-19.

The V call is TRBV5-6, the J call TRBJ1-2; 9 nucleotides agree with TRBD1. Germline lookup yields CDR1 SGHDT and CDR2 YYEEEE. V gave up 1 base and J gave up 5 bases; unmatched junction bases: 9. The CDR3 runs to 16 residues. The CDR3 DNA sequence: TGTGCCAGCAGCTTGAGGGGACAGGGTTTGGGATATGGCTACACCTTC. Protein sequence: CASSLRGQGLGYGYTF.

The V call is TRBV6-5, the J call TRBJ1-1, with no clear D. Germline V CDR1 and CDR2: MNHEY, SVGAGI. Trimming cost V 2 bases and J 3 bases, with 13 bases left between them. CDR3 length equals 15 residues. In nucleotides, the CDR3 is TGTGCCAGCAGTTACAGGTGGCGGGGAGACACTGAAGCTTTCTTT. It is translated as CASSYRWRGDTEAFF.

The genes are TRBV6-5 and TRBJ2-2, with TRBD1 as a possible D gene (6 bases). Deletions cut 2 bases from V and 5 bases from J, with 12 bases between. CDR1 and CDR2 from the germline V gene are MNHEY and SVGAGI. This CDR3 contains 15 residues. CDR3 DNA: TGTGCCAGCAGTTACCGGTTCAGGGGTACCGGGGAGCTGTTTTTT. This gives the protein CASSYRFRGTGELFF.

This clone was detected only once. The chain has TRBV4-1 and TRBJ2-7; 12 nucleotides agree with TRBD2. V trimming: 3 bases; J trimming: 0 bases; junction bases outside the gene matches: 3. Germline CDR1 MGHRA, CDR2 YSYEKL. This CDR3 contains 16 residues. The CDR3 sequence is CASSQATSGSSYEQYF. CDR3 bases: TGCGCCAGCAGCCAGGCGACTAGCGGGAGCTCCTACGAGCAGTACTTC.

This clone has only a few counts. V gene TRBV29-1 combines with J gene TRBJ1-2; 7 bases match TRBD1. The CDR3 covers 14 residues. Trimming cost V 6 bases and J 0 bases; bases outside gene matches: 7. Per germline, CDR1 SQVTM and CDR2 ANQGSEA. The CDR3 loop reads CSVRTGQANYGYTF. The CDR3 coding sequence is TGCAGCGTACGGACCGGACAGGCTAACTATGGCTACACCTTC.

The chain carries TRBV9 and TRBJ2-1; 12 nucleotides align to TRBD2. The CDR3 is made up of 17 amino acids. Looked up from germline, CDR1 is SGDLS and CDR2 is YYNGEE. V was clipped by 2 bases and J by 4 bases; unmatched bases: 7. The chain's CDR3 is CASSVTGTSGPYNEQFF. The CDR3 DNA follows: TGTGCCAGCAGCGTCACCGGGACTAGCGGGCCTTACAATGAGCAGTTCTTC.

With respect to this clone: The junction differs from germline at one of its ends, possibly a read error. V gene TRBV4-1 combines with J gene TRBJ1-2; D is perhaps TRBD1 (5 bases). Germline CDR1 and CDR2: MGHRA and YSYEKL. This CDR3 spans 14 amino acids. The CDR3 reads CASSEERGPRGYTF. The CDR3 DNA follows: TGCGCCAGCAGCGAAGAAAGGGGCCCGCGAGGCTACACCTTC.

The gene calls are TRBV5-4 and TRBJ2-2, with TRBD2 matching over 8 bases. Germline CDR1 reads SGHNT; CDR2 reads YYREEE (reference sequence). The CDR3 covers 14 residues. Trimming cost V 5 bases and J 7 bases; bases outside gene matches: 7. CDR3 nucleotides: TGTGCCAGCAGGGACGGGACTAGTGTCGGGGAGCTGTTTTTT. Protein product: CASRDGTSVGELFF.